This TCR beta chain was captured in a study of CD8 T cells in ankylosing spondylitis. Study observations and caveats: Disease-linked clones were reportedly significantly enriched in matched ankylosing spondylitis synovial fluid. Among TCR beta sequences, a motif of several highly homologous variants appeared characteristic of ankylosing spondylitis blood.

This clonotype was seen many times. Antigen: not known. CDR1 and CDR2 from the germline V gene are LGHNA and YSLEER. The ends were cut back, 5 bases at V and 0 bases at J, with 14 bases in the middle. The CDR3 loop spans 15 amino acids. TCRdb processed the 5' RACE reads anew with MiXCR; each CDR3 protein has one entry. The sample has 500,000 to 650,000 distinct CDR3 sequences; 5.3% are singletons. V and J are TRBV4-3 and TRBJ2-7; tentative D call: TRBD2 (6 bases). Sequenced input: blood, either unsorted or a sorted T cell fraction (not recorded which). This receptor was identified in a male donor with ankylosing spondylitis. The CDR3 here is CASSYGRESSYEQYF. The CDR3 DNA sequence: TGCGCCAGCAGCTACGGACGGGAGAGCTCCTACGAGCAGTACTTC.